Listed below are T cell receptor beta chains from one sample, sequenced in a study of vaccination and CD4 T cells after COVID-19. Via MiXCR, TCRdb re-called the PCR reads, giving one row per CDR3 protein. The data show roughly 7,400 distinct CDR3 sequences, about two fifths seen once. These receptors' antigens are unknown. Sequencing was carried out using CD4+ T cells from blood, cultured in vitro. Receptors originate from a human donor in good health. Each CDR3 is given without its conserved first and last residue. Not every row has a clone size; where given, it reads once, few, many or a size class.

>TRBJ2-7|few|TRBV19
ASSIGQGVYEQY
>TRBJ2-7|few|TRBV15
ATSRDLGDEQY
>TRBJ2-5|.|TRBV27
ASSFTSTEETQY
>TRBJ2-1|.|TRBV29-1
SAGLANEQF
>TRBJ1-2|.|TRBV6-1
ASNLQGDYGYT
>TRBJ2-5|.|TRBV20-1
SASYTGQRTQY
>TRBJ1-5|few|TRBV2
ASSGDSGEGQPQH
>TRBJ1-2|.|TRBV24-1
ATSDSTGFAGYT
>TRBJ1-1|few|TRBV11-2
ASSFPSGLRDTEAF
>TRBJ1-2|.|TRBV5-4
ASSSDGTHGYT
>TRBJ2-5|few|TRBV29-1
SAGDGQETQY
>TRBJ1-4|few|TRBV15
ATSREQGPEKLF
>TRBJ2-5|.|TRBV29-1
SVDSQETQY
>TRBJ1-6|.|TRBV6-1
ASSAGPYNSPLH
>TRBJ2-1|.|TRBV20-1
SAERAASSYNEQF
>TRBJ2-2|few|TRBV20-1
SANRGQGTGELF
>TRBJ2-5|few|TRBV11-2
ASSLRQGVTQY
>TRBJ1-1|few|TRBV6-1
ASNTRQNTEAF
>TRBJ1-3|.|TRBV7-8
ASSLGSSGNTIY
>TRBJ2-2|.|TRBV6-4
ASSDSSSTGELF
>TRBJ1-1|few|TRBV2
ASSGDRDYTEAF
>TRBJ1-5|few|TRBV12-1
ASSFPGGHGNQPQH
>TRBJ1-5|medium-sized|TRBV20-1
SASTIGVDQPQH
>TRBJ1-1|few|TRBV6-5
ASSSPATEAF
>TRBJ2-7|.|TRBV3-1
ASSRGQTYEQY
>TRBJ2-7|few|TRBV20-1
RSHEQY
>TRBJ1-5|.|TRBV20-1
SARDPTGNQPQH
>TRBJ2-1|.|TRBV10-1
ASSEYVDGEQF
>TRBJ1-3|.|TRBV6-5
ASSYRRRGGNTIY
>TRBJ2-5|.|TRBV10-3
ATLDRTQETQY
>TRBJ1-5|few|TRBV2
ASNLGIQPQH
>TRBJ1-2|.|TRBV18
ASSPPGALYGYT
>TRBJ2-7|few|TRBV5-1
ASSLGTSTHEQY
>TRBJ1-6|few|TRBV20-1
SASGTVGLPLH
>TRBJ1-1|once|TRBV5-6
ASSSTITEAF
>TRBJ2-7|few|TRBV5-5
ASSPTSGDPYEQY
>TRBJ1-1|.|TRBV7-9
ASSLETFLNTEAF
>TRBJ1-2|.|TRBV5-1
ASSLGANYGYT
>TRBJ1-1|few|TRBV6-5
ASSYHIGNTEAF
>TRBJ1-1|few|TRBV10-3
AISESGGGTEAF
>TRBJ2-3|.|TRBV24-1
ATSYPTGTTDTQY
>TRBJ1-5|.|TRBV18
VSSPDSQYSNQPQH
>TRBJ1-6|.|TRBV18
ASSPDVGRNNSPLH
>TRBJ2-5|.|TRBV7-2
ASSPPGRETQY
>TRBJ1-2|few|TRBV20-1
SVRGEGDYGYT
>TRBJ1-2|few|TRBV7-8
ASSLAGGQAYGYT
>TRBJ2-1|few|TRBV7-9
ASSLQGWLGEQF
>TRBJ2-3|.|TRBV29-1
SVLAATDTQY
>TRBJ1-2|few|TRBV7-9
ASSQAGANYGYT
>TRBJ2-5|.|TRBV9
ASSPHPSTSGVKETQY
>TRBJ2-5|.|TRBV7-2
ASSLATLRLRVETQY
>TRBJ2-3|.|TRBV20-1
SAPTSGSTDTQY
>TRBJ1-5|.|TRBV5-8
ASSLDRSQPQH
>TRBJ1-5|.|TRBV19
ASSIEGSRNQPQH
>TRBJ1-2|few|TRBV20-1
SARGDKANYGYT